Listed here are 21 T cell receptor beta chains from one sample, sequenced in a study of T cell responses to AZD1222 COVID-19 vaccine. Clones were sequenced by immunoSEQ multiplex PCR, and TCRdb holds only the in-frame ones, with some missing. The top ten hold almost 5.5% of the sample, which has 95,000 to 150,000 clones, roughly nine tenths seen once. The specimen was peripheral blood, collected on day 0 of AZD1222 vaccination. The receptor source for this set is an adult in good health.

This clone has a handful of counts. The rearrangement links TRBV19 to TRBJ1-5, with D unresolved. V gave up 1 base and J gave up 6 bases, with 10 bases separating them. CDR1 is LNHDA and CDR2 is SQIVND in the germline V gene (reference sequence). The CDR3 spans 14 residues. CDR3 in amino acids: CASSIGGSGQPQHF. The CDR3 DNA sequence: TGTGCCAGTAGTATAGGTGGGTCGGGTCAGCCCCAGCATTTT.

Turning to this clone: This sample also contains other DNA sequences that code for the same CDR3. CDR3 loop: CSARGGGGYTF. The CDR3 DNA reads as TGCAGTGCTAGAGGGGGAGGCGGCTACACCTTC. The V call is TRBV20-1, the J call TRBJ1-2; D is undetermined. Trimming removed 1 base from V and 8 bases from J, with 8 bases in between. CDR1 and CDR2 from the germline V gene are DFQATT and SNEGSKA (reference sequence). The CDR3 totals 11 residues.

This chain connects TRBV2 to TRBJ2-7, with D possibly TRBD1 on 5 matching bases. Germline assignment: CDR1 SNHLY and CDR2 FYNNEI. The CDR3 covers 12 residues. V shed 7 bases and J shed 2 bases, with 9 bases lying between them. The CDR3 region has the DNA TGTGCCAGCATGCAGGGCACCTACGAGCAGTACTTC. Its protein product is CASMQGTYEQYF.

The chain carries TRBV5-1 and TRBJ2-7; 8 bases match TRBD1. J gave up 0 bases and V 4 bases, and 9 bases lay outside the gene matches. The germline V gene encodes CDR1 SGHRS and CDR2 YFSETQ. The CDR3 loop spans 16 amino acids. The CDR3 sequence is CASSPNTGGLSYEQYF. As DNA, the CDR3 is TGCGCCAGCAGCCCCAACACAGGGGGACTCTCCTACGAGCAGTACTTC.

The chain links TRBV9 to TRBJ2-7; TRBD2 matches at 8 bases. The V gene end was trimmed by 0 bases and the J gene end by 3 bases; junction bases not matched to a gene: 5. Germline V gives CDR1 SGDLS, CDR2 YYNGEE. The CDR3 sequence is 15 residues long. The CDR3 DNA follows: TGTGCCAGCAGCGTAGCTCGGGAGGGGGGCTACGAGCAGTACTTC. Amino acid sequence: CASSVAREGGYEQYF.

V usage is TRBV21-1 and J usage is TRBJ1-5; the DNA was not used to check the table's D call, TRBD1. TRBV21-1 is marked as a pseudogene. The CDR3 sequence is 20 residues long. CDR3 in DNA: TGTGCCAGCAGCAGAAATCGACGACAGGGGCGCGCGCGAAGCAATCAGCCCCAGCATTTT. This encodes CASSRNRRQGRARSNQPQHF.

The rearrangement joins TRBV20-1 to TRBJ2-2; D remains ambiguous. The V gene lost 3 bases and the J gene lost 2 bases, with 13 bases spanning the gap. Looked up from germline, CDR1 is DFQATT and CDR2 is SNEGSKA (reference sequence). This CDR3 has 15 residues. The CDR3 coding sequence is TGCAGTGCTAGTTTCCCGAATTCTAACACCGGGGAGCTGTTTTTT. Translation: CSASFPNSNTGELFF.

The chain joins TRBV5-4 to TRBJ2-5; 8 bases fit TRBD1. The CDR3 runs to 17 residues. Germline values: CDR1 SGHNT, CDR2 YYREEE (reference sequence). V trimming: 1 base; J trimming: 2 bases; junction bases outside the gene matches: 10. The CDR3 region has the DNA TGTGCCAGCAGCTTGTGGGGGGACAGGAGAGGTCAAGAGACCCAGTACTTC. It yields the protein CASSLWGDRRGQETQYF.

V usage is TRBV19 and J usage is TRBJ1-4; 7 bases match TRBD1. Germline trimming cut 5 bases from V and 11 bases from J; bases unmatched to any gene: 11. Per the germline V gene, CDR1 is LNHDA and CDR2 is SQIVND (reference sequence). The CDR3 is 14 amino acids. CDR3 nucleotides: TGTGCCAGTAGTCCCTCCGGGACAGCGATCAAACTGTTTTTT. Translation: CASSPSGTAIKLFF.

The chain carries TRBV6-1 and TRBJ1-2; weak D call: TRBD1 (5 bases). The CDR3 totals 15 residues. Looked up from germline, CDR1 is MNHNS and CDR2 is SASEGT. With 0 bases removed from V and 4 bases from J, the gap between germline ends came to 12 bases. DNA for the CDR3: TGTGCCAGCAGTGAAGCGGGAGCAGGGAGCTATGGCTACACCTTC. It yields the protein CASSEAGAGSYGYTF.

The V call is TRBV19, the J call TRBJ2-3; D is possibly TRBD1 or TRBD2 (5 bases each). Germline V gene data show CDR1 as LNHDA and CDR2 as SQIVND (reference sequence). The CDR3 is made up of 15 amino acids. The V gene lost 5 bases and the J gene lost 1 base, with 13 bases spanning the gap. This CDR3 reads CASSSSGTRTDTQYF. CDR3 sequence (DNA): TGTGCCAGTAGTTCCTCAGGGACCCGCACAGATACGCAGTATTTT.

The gene calls are TRBV28 and TRBJ2-4, with D perhaps assigned TRBD1 or TRBD2 (5 bases each). V shed 5 bases and J shed 9 bases, with 23 bases lying between them. The CDR3 is 16 amino acids. Germline CDR1 MDHEN, CDR2 SYDVKM. This chain's CDR3 is CASSPRHEGPFRIQYF. In DNA, the CDR3 is TGTGCCAGCAGTCCCCGACATGAGGGGCCGTTCCGCATTCAGTACTTC.

The chain is built from TRBV6-5 and TRBJ1-2, with a possible D match to TRBD1 (6 bases). The CDR3 is 14 amino acids. V lost 6 bases, J lost 4 bases, and 15 bases lay in between. Germline V gene data show CDR1 as MNHEY and CDR2 as SVGAGI. The chain's CDR3 is CASSRDKSLYGYTF. The CDR3 region has the DNA TGTGCCAGCAGCCGGGACAAATCTCTCTATGGCTACACCTTC.

This clone was found once. The V and J genes are TRBV29-1 and TRBJ2-3, with 7 bases identical to TRBD1. The CDR3 totals 12 residues. CDR1 and CDR2 from the germline V gene are SQVTM and ANQGSEA. The CDR3 sequence is CSAFYGTVGQYF. For the CDR3, the DNA is TGCAGTGCTTTTTACGGGACAGTAGGGCAGTATTTT.

The chain couples TRBV3-1 (or the pseudogene TRBV3-2) to TRBJ2-7; maybe TRBD1 (5 bases). The CDR3 consists of 13 residues. Trimming took off 4 bases at V and 4 bases at J, with 11 bases between the two ends. The V gene's germline CDR1 is LGHDT and CDR2 YNNKEL (reference sequence). CDR3 protein: CASSLRGGYEQYF. Here the CDR3 DNA reads TGTGCCAGCAGCCTAAGGGGTGGTTACGAGCAGTACTTC.

The chain recombines TRBV3-1 (or the pseudogene TRBV3-2) with TRBJ2-7; 10 bases are a match to TRBD2. This CDR3 is built from 20 residues. CDR1 and CDR2 (germline): LGHDT, YNNKEL (reference sequence). Germline trimming cut 0 bases from V and 3 bases from J; bases unmatched to any gene: 17. CDR3 coding DNA: TGTGCCAGCAGCCAAGATAGCAGCGGGAGGGGGTTTTATACAAACTACGAGCAGTACTTC. Its protein is CASSQDSSGRGFYTNYEQYF.

CDR3 nucleotide sequence: TGCAGCGTCGGTCCGGGACAGGGGGGTATCGGGGAGCTGTTTTTT. Translated, it gives CSVGPGQGGIGELFF. V usage is TRBV29-1 and J usage is TRBJ2-2; 11 nucleotides line up with TRBD1. V shed 6 bases, J shed 7 bases, and the junction held 10 bases outside the gene matches. Germline values: CDR1 SQVTM, CDR2 ANQGSEA. This CDR3 spans 15 amino acids.

This clone has a handful of counts. This chain uses TRBV19 with TRBJ1-2; D is ambiguous. Germline V gene lookup returns CDR1 LNHDA and CDR2 SQIVND (reference sequence). This CDR3 comprises 14 residues. Trimming stripped 0 bases from V and 2 bases from J, with 7 bases between. The CDR3 region is CASSIDRGNYGYTF. In DNA form, the CDR3 reads TGTGCCAGTAGTATAGATAGAGGGAACTATGGCTACACCTTC. Combining the CDR3 with reference TRBV19 and TRBJ1-2 gives the whole variable domain DGGITQSPKYLFRKEGQNVTLSCEQNLNHDAMYWYRQDPGQGLRLIYYSQIVNDFQKGDIAEGYSVSREKKESFPLTVTSAQKNPTAFYLCASSIDRGNYGYTFGSGTRLTVV.

V usage is TRBV29-1 and J usage is TRBJ2-5, with 10 bases fitting TRBD2. This CDR3 comprises 14 residues. V was clipped by 2 bases and J by 5 bases; unmatched bases: 5. The germline V gene encodes CDR1 SQVTM and CDR2 ANQGSEA. The DNA for the CDR3 is TGCAGCGTTGAACCCAGCGGGAGGGGGGAGACCCAGTACTTC. It encodes CSVEPSGRGETQYF.

The V gene is TRBV7-9, the J gene TRBJ1-2; no firm D call. There are 13 residues in the CDR3. The V gene lost 1 base and the J gene lost 2 bases, with 5 bases spanning the gap. CDR1 and CDR2 from the germline V gene are SEHNR and FQNEAQ (reference sequence). The CDR3, as DNA: TGTGCCAGCAGCTTAGAAGGAAACTATGGCTACACCTTC. Translated: CASSLEGNYGYTF.

The J gene is TRBJ1-5, the V gene TRBV28; no reliable D call. The CDR3 spans 15 residues. Germline V gene data show CDR1 as MDHEN and CDR2 as SYDVKM. Trimming left V 8 bases short and J 2 bases short, with 16 bases between. As DNA, the CDR3 is TGTGCCAGCGGAGTCCAGAATCTTCGCAATCAGCCCCAGCATTTT. As protein: CASGVQNLRNQPQHF.